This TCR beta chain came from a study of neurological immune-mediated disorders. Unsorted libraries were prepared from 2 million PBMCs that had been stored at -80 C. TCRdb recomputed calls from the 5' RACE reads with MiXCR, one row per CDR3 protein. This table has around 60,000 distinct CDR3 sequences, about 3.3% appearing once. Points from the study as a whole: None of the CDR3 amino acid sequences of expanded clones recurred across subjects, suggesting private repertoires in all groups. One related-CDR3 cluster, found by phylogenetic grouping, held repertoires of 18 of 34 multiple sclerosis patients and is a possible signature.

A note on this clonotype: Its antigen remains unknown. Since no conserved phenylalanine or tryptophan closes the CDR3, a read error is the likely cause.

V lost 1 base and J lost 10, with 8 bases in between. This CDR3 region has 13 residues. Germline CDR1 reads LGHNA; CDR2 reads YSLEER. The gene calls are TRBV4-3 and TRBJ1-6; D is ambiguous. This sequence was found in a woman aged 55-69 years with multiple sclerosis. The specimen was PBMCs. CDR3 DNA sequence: TGCGCCAGCAGCCAAGTCCCGGGCTCACCCCTCCACAAT. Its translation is CASSQVPGSPLHN.